The 31 T cell receptor beta chains below all came from one sample that was sequenced in a study of blood T cell repertoires in COVID-19. The assay was immunoSEQ multiplex PCR, and TCRdb's table has in-frame clones only and misses some. The sample has around 300,000 clones, over 75% seen once. Sequencing was carried out using peripheral blood. These receptors were collected from a man aged 50-60 years with active or convalescent COVID-19.

The chain couples TRBV19 to TRBJ1-5; D unclear. Germline V gene sequence: CDR1 LNHDA, CDR2 SQIVND (reference sequence). The germline V and J ends were trimmed by 2 bases and 2 bases, with 10 bases remaining between them. There are 15 residues in the CDR3. The CDR3 region is CASSIFVSGNQPQHF. The CDR3 region has the DNA TGTGCCAGTAGTATATTCGTATCCGGCAATCAGCCCCAGCATTTT.

The chain combines TRBV28 with TRBJ2-7; 10 bases map to TRBD2. The CDR3 consists of 16 residues. The ends lost 7 bases at V and 2 bases at J; junction bases unmatched: 11. CDR1 MDHEN and CDR2 SYDVKM come from the germline V gene. The chain's CDR3 is CASTTVASGGPYEQYF. CDR3 in DNA: TGTGCCAGCACCACCGTGGCTAGCGGGGGCCCCTACGAGCAGTACTTC.

The chain combines TRBV28 with TRBJ1-2; D may be TRBD1 (5 bases). This CDR3 is 13 amino acids long. Trimming cost V 2 bases and J 7 bases, with 11 bases left between them. Germline CDR1 MDHEN, CDR2 SYDVKM. CDR3: CASSLPRDAGYTF. CDR3 DNA: TGTGCCAGCAGTTTACCCAGGGATGCTGGCTACACCTTC.

V is TRBV4-2 and J is TRBJ1-5; TRBD1 matches at 8 bases. The junction had 3 bases not matched to a gene; V was cut back by 0 bases and J by 2 bases. The CDR3 spans 16 residues. CDR1 LGHNA and CDR2 YNFKEQ come from the germline V gene. The CDR3 region has the DNA TGTGCCAGCAGCCAAGATTGGGGACAGGGCAATCAGCCCCAGCATTTT. This translates into CASSQDWGQGNQPQHF.

The chain employs TRBV9 and TRBJ2-7, with TRBD2 matching 7 bases. The CDR3 is 17 residues long. The V gene's germline CDR1 is SGDLS and CDR2 YYNGEE. The J segment lost 1 base and the V segment lost 0 bases, leaving 10 bases of the junction unmatched. The chain's CDR3 is CASSVAFGSGVSYEQYF. The CDR3 region has the DNA TGTGCCAGCAGCGTAGCTTTCGGGAGCGGGGTTTCCTACGAGCAGTACTTC. Complete variable domain (other parts from reference TRBV9 and TRBJ2-7): DSGVTQTPKHLITATGQRVTLRCSPRSGDLSVYWYQQSLDQGLQFLIQYYNGEERAKGNILERFSAQQFPDLHSELNLSSLELGDSALYFCASSVAFGSGVSYEQYFGPGTRLTVT.

Turning to this clone: The sample holds other DNA sequences that translate to the same CDR3. The chain uses TRBV24-1 and TRBJ2-3; D may be TRBD1 (6 bases). The CDR3 contains 13 residues. V was cut by 5 bases and J by 1 base, with 6 bases left in between. CDR1 and CDR2 from the germline V gene are KGHDR and SFDVKD. CDR3 nucleotides: TGTGCCACCAGTGCAGGGGGCACAGATACGCAGTATTTT. The encoded protein is CATSAGGTDTQYF.

The chain carries TRBV6-4 and TRBJ2-3; TRBD1 agrees at 10 bases. With 5 bases clipped from V and 4 bases from J, the junction kept 9 bases outside the gene matches. Germline values: CDR1 MRHNA, CDR2 SNTAGT. This CDR3 comprises 16 residues. The chain's CDR3 is CASSYTGQGTADTQYF. CDR3 DNA: TGTGCCAGCAGTTACACGGGACAGGGGACGGCAGATACGCAGTATTTT.

The CDR3 loop is CASSSGEGGKNIQYF. The CDR3 bases are TGTGCCAGCAGCTCCGGGGAGGGGGGGAAAAACATTCAGTACTTC. The chain couples TRBV4-2 to TRBJ2-4, with D possibly TRBD2 on 7 matching bases. Per germline, CDR1 LGHNA and CDR2 YNFKEQ. There are 15 residues in the CDR3. Deletions cut 5 bases from V and 4 bases from J, with 15 bases between.

This clone appeared once. The CDR3 loop reads CASSLNGGQGKVRRDSPLHF. The DNA of the CDR3 is TGTGCCAGCAGCCTTAACGGGGGACAGGGGAAGGTCCGCCGTGATTCACCCCTCCACTTT. This sequence joins TRBV27 and TRBJ1-6, with 10 bases fitting TRBD1. The trim removed 6 bases at V and 8 bases at J, leaving 22 bases unmatched. This CDR3 is 20 amino acids long. The germline gives CDR1 MNHEY, CDR2 SMNVEV (reference sequence).

The rearrangement joins TRBV3-1 (or the pseudogene TRBV3-2) to TRBJ1-1; 12 positions agree with TRBD1. The CDR3 loop spans 16 amino acids. V dropped 0 bases and J dropped 12; count of bases not matched to a gene: 11. CDR1 and CDR2 (germline): LGHDT, YNNKEL (reference sequence). CDR3 DNA sequence: TGTGCCAGCAGCCAAGATCGGCCGGGACAGGGGGCGCAGACTTTCTTT. It specifies CASSQDRPGQGAQTFF.

This clone was seen just once. This chain links TRBV6-5 with TRBJ2-7; D call uncertain. V was trimmed by 6 bases and J by 3 bases, leaving 6 bases between them. The CDR3 runs to 11 residues. The germline V gene has CDR1 MNHEY and CDR2 SVGAGI. CDR3 nucleotides: TGTGCCAGCAGAAGCTTCTACGAGCAGTACTTC. This encodes CASRSFYEQYF.

The genes are TRBV5-1 and TRBJ2-7; perhaps TRBD2 as D (6 bases). This CDR3 is 15 amino acids long. CDR1 is SGHRS, CDR2 YFSETQ, per germline. The V and J ends lost 0 bases and 2 bases respectively, with 12 bases between them. Here the CDR3 DNA reads TGCGCCAGCAGCTTGGATGGGGGGACCACCTACGAGCAGTACTTC. Translation: CASSLDGGTTYEQYF.

The J gene is TRBJ2-1, the V gene TRBV19; the D gene is possibly TRBD2 (6 bases). The CDR3 has 14 residues. Trimming cost V 7 bases and J 7 bases, with 17 bases left between them. CDR1 is LNHDA and CDR2 is SQIVND in the germline V gene (reference sequence). As DNA, the CDR3 is TGTGCCAGTACTCGGGACTCCAACCTTAATGAGCAGTTCTTC. Its protein product is CASTRDSNLNEQFF. Combining the CDR3 with reference TRBV19 and TRBJ2-1 gives the whole variable domain DGGITQSPKYLFRKEGQNVTLSCEQNLNHDAMYWYRQDPGQGLRLIYYSQIVNDFQKGDIAEGYSVSREKKESFPLTVTSAQKNPTAFYLCASTRDSNLNEQFFGPGTRLTVL.

This sequence joins TRBV6-2 or TRBV6-3 and TRBJ2-2; 10 nucleotides align to TRBD2. The CDR3 sequence is 14 residues long. Per germline, CDR1 MNHEY and CDR2 SVGEGT. V trimming: 6 bases; J trimming: 7 bases; junction bases outside the gene matches: 5. CDR3 sequence (DNA): TGTGCCAGCAGCCCAAGACTAGCGGGCGGGGAGCTGTTTTTT. Protein sequence: CASSPRLAGGELFF.

J is TRBJ2-6 and V is TRBV7-8, with 11 bases aligning to TRBD1. Per germline, CDR1 SGHVS and CDR2 FQNEAQ. The CDR3 runs to 18 residues. Losses at the gene ends were 5 bases for V and 4 bases for J; bases not matched to a gene: 10. The CDR3 spells CASSPRTGGASGANVLTF. CDR3 nucleotide sequence: TGTGCCAGCAGCCCGAGGACAGGGGGCGCCTCAGGGGCCAACGTCCTGACTTTC.

J is TRBJ1-4 and V is TRBV4-1, with TRBD1 identical over 11 bases. V was clipped by 4 bases and J by 0 bases; unmatched bases: 4. The CDR3 is 17 residues long. In germline, CDR1 is MGHRA, CDR2 YSYEKL. The CDR3 DNA reads TGCGCCAGCAGCCCGGGACAGGGGGTGTCAACTAATGAAAAACTGTTTTTT. Amino acids: CASSPGQGVSTNEKLFF.

The chain recombines TRBV7-8 with TRBJ1-2, with D perhaps TRBD1 (6 bases). Germline CDR1 and CDR2: SGHVS and FQNEAQ. This CDR3 contains 16 residues. The V end was cut by 1 base, the J end by 4 bases, with 16 bases between. CDR3 bases: TGTGCCAGCAGCTTAGGGCCAGGCGGGGGGCCCTATGGCTACACCTTC. It is translated as CASSLGPGGGPYGYTF. Variable domain in full (rest from reference TRBV7-8 and TRBJ1-2): GAGVSQSPRYKVAKRGQDVALRCDPISGHVSLFWYQQALGQGPEFLTYFQNEAQLDKSGLPSDRFFAERPEGSVSTLKIQRTQQEDSAVYLCASSLGPGGGPYGYTFGSGTRLTVV.

This clone was detected a few times. V gene TRBV18 combines with J gene TRBJ1-1, with unresolved D. The germline V and J ends were trimmed by 5 bases and 1 base, with 11 bases remaining between them. The CDR3 loop spans 14 amino acids. Looked up from germline, CDR1 is KGHSH and CDR2 is LQKENI. The CDR3 loop reads CASSGGVWNTEAFF. DNA of the CDR3: TGTGCCAGCTCAGGCGGGGTATGGAACACTGAAGCTTTCTTT. Using reference TRBV18 and TRBJ1-1 for the parts outside the CDR3, the full variable domain is NAGVMQNPRHLVRRRGQEARLRCSPMKGHSHVYWYRQLPEEGLKFMVYLQKENIIDESGMPKERFSAEFPKEGPSILRIQQVVRGDSAAYFCASSGGVWNTEAFFGQGTRLTVV.

The gene calls are TRBV27 and TRBJ2-1; the match to TRBD1 covers 9 bases. Unmatched junction bases numbered 5, after V lost 4 bases and J lost 4 bases. This CDR3 spans 15 amino acids. Germline CDR1 is MNHEY and CDR2 is SMNVEV (reference sequence). The CDR3 nucleotides are TGTGCCAGCAGTTCCGGACAGGGGTGGTACAATGAGCAGTTCTTC. Its protein is CASSSGQGWYNEQFF.

This rearrangement joins TRBV30 to TRBJ1-2; D uncertain. The CDR3 length is 12 residues. V was pared by 1 base and J by 0 bases, with 3 bases between. Germline-derived CDR1 and CDR2 are GTSNPN and SVGIG (reference sequence). CDR3 nucleotides: TGTGCCTGGAGTGCTACTAACTATGGCTACACCTTC. Protein sequence: CAWSATNYGYTF. Looking up the rest from reference TRBV30 and TRBJ1-2 gives the full variable domain: SQTIHQWPATLVQPVGSPLSLECTVEGTSNPNLYWYRQAAGRGLQLLFYSVGIGQISSEVPQNLSASRPQDRQFILSSKKLLLSDSGFYLCAWSATNYGYTFGSGTRLTVV.

The rearrangement joins TRBV7-2 to TRBJ2-1, with D possibly TRBD1 on 6 matching bases. CDR1 and CDR2 (germline): SGHTA, FQGNSA. V lost 5 bases and J 5 bases, leaving 13 bases between the germline ends. The CDR3 contains 14 residues. The CDR3 DNA follows: TGTGCCAGCAGCGGACCGACAGGCCACAATGAGCAGTTCTTC. As protein: CASSGPTGHNEQFF.

This chain uses TRBV12-5 with TRBJ2-2; 13 bases are shared with TRBD2. The V gene's germline CDR1 is LGHNT and CDR2 FRNRAP. V gave up 7 bases and J gave up 7 bases; unmatched junction bases: 18. CDR3 length: 19 residues. CDR3 region: CASALFLGLAGEVGGELFF. The CDR3 nucleotides read TGTGCTAGTGCCTTATTCCTCGGACTAGCGGGAGAAGTTGGCGGGGAGCTGTTTTTT. Full variable domain (outside the CDR3, taken from reference TRBV12-5 and TRBJ2-2): DARVTQTPRHKVTEMGQEVTMRCQPILGHNTVFWYRQTMMQGLELLAYFRNRAPLDDSGMPKDRFSAEMPDATLATLKIQPSEPRDSAVYFCASALFLGLAGEVGGELFFGEGSRLTVL.

This chain connects TRBV24-1 to TRBJ1-5, with TRBD1 matching over 10 bases. This CDR3 is built from 15 residues. V was pared by 10 bases and J by 7 bases, with 12 bases of the junction left unmatched. Germline V lookup: CDR1 KGHDR, CDR2 SFDVKD. This chain's CDR3 is CATSPGQGIYQPQHF. CDR3 in DNA: TGTGCCACGAGCCCGGGACAGGGGATTTACCAGCCCCAGCATTTT.

The chain combines TRBV7-2 with TRBJ2-1; 11 nucleotides line up with TRBD1. V gave up 5 bases and J gave up 4 bases; unmatched junction bases: 4. The CDR3 has 15 residues. CDR1 is SGHTA and CDR2 is FQGNSA in the germline V gene. CDR3 loop: CASSRDRGDYNEQFF. DNA of the CDR3: TGTGCCAGCAGCCGGGACAGGGGGGATTACAATGAGCAGTTCTTC.

The rearrangement joins TRBV2 to TRBJ1-5; D not resolved. Per the germline V gene, CDR1 is SNHLY and CDR2 is FYNNEI. V lost 3 bases and J lost 6, with 6 bases in between. This CDR3 has 12 residues. The CDR3 loop reads CASSEEGQPQHF. CDR3 nucleotide sequence: TGTGCCAGCAGTGAGGAGGGTCAGCCCCAGCATTTT.

V and J are TRBV9 and TRBJ1-2; D ambiguous. The CDR3 has 13 amino acids. Germline CDR1 reads SGDLS; CDR2 reads YYNGEE. V was trimmed by 4 bases and J by 10 bases, leaving 17 bases between them. The CDR3 here is CASSSMDFSYYTF. CDR3 DNA: TGTGCCAGCAGCTCGATGGACTTCAGTTACTACACCTTC.

V is TRBV19 and J is TRBJ2-5; TRBD1 matches 8 bases. This CDR3 has 14 residues. J was trimmed by 5 bases and V by 7 bases; bases with no gene match: 9. Looked up from germline, CDR1 is LNHDA and CDR2 is SQIVND (reference sequence). CDR3 sequence (DNA): TGTGCCAGTACCGAGGGACAGGAATTTGAGACCCAGTACTTC. Translation: CASTEGQEFETQYF.

This rearrangement joins TRBV24-1 to TRBJ2-7; 9 bases line up with TRBD1. Trimming removed 4 bases from V and 5 bases from J; junction bases left unmatched: 8. CDR3 length: 15 residues. Germline V gives CDR1 KGHDR, CDR2 SFDVKD. For the CDR3, the DNA is TGTGCCACCAGTGACTCCGGGACAGGGAACCACGAGCAGTACTTC. It translates to CATSDSGTGNHEQYF.

This clone was detected a few times. This sequence joins TRBV6-1 and TRBJ2-7; D gene uncertain. Germline V CDR1 and CDR2: MNHNS, SASEGT. Deletions cut 1 base from V and 2 bases from J, with 9 bases between. This CDR3 spans 14 amino acids. The CDR3 loop reads CASSEVARTYEQYF. The CDR3 nucleotides read TGTGCCAGCAGTGAAGTTGCCAGAACCTACGAGCAGTACTTC.

This chain uses TRBV9 with TRBJ1-6; D might be TRBD1 (6 bases). Trimming removed 2 bases from V and 6 bases from J, with 12 bases in between. In germline, CDR1 is SGDLS, CDR2 YYNGEE. The CDR3 spans 15 residues. Written as DNA, the CDR3 is TGTGCCAGCAGCGTCAGGGGAAACGGTAATTCACCCCTCCACTTT. Its protein product is CASSVRGNGNSPLHF.

The chain recombines TRBV6-5 with TRBJ1-4; 8 bases are shared with TRBD1. Germline V gives CDR1 MNHEY, CDR2 SVGAGI. The CDR3 has 14 amino acids. Unmatched junction bases numbered 5, after V lost 5 bases and J lost 6 bases. The CDR3 loop reads CASSRTGTYEKLFF. The CDR3 nucleotides are TGTGCCAGCAGTCGGACAGGGACATATGAAAAACTGTTTTTT.